The text below deals with one TCR beta chain. The data belong to a study of blood T cells in healthy people across ages. After removal of 5 bases from V and 8 bases from J, the junction contained 17 bases not matched to a gene. Germline loops: CDR1 SEHNR, CDR2 FQNEAQ (reference sequence). The CDR3 totals 16 residues. Per sample, a minimum of 6.5 million PBMCs were isolated. Through a sample-barcoded 5' primer and a J-beta primer mix, a second PCR was run for roughly 7 to 12 cycles. TCRdb re-called the 5' RACE reads through MiXCR, storing one row per CDR3 protein. The top ten hold 8% to 10% of the sample, which has hundreds of thousands of distinct CDR3 sequences, around 25% seen once. The same data also went into a second study, on T cells of mothers and their children. That work states: All extracted RNA went into cDNA synthesis, around 1.6 ug per 15 ul. Related and unrelated pairs show similar shaping of TCR recombination output by thymic selection.

The chain recombines TRBV7-9 with TRBJ1-2, with TRBD1 identical over 7 bases. The material sequenced was blood. The clonotype comes from a boy aged 10-17 years in good health. CDR3 region: CASSTTRQGTAGGYTF. The CDR3 region has the DNA TGTGCCAGCAGCACCACTAGACAGGGAACGGCAGGAGGCTACACCTTC. Full variable domain (rest looked up from reference TRBV7-9 and TRBJ1-2): DTGVSQNPRHKITKRGQNVTFRCDPISEHNRLYWYRQTLGQGPEFLTYFQNEAQLEKSRLLSDRFSAERPKGSFSTLEIQRTEQGDSAMYLCASSTTRQGTAGGYTFGSGTRLTVV.